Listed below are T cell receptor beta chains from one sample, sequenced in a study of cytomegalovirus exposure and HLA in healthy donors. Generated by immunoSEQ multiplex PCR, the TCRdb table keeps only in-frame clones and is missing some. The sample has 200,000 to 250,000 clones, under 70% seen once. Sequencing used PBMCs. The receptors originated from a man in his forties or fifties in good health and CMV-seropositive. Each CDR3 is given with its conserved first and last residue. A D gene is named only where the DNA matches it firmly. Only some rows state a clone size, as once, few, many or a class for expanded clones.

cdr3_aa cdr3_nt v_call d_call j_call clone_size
CASSFSKGGKYEQYF TGTGCCAGCAGTTTTTCGAAGGGGGGGAAGTACGAGCAGTACTTC TRBV28 NA TRBJ2-7 NA
CSVHRGLENIQYF TGCAGCGTTCACAGGGGGCTTGAAAACATTCAGTACTTC TRBV29-1 TRBD1 TRBJ2-4 NA
CATSRGGTGGVRPGELFF TGTGCCACCAGCAGAGGAGGGACAGGGGGCGTTCGACCCGGGGAGCTGTTTTTT TRBV15 TRBD1 TRBJ2-2 NA
CASTTKWNTEAFF TGTGCCAGCACCACTAAGTGGAACACTGAAGCTTTCTTT TRBV6-1 NA TRBJ1-1 once
CASSSPGAKTQYF TGTGCCAGCAGCTCCCCAGGGGCGAAGACCCAGTACTTC TRBV7-2 NA TRBJ2-5 NA
CASNRGIDGYTF TGTGCCAGTAATAGGGGGATCGATGGCTACACCTTC TRBV19 NA TRBJ1-2 NA
CASSSPNGGGDEQFF TGTGCCAGCAGTTCCCCCAACGGGGGGGGCGATGAGCAGTTCTTC TRBV5-4 TRBD2 TRBJ2-1 few
CASIQSLRTSGGPRVHEQFF TGTGCCAGCATCCAGTCCCTTAGGACTAGCGGGGGCCCCCGTGTTCATGAGCAGTTCTTC TRBV21-1 NA TRBJ2-1 NA
CASSLEWTTYNEQFF TGCGCCAGCAGCTTGGAATGGACTACCTACAATGAGCAGTTCTTC TRBV5-1 NA TRBJ2-1 NA
CASSEAGSSYNEQFF TGTGCCAGCAGTGAAGCGGGCAGCTCCTACAATGAGCAGTTCTTC TRBV6-1 NA TRBJ2-1 NA
CSVVTGRGWETQYF TGCAGCGTTGTTACGGGTCGGGGTTGGGAGACCCAGTACTTC TRBV29-1 NA TRBJ2-5 NA
CASSWGPDQPQHF TGTGCCAGCTCATGGGGGCCCGATCAGCCCCAGCATTTT TRBV18 NA TRBJ1-5 once
CASSVGAGGAQEQFF TGTGCCAGCAGCGTAGGGGCGGGGGGGGCACAAGAGCAGTTCTTC TRBV9 TRBD2 TRBJ2-1 NA
CASSHSTHGLGNQPQHF TGTGCCAGCAGCCACTCAACACACGGGTTAGGCAATCAGCCCCAGCATTTT TRBV5-6 NA TRBJ1-5 few
CASSLIPGDGYTF TGCGCCAGCAGCTTGATCCCCGGAGATGGCTACACCTTC TRBV5-1 NA TRBJ1-2 few
CASSLVLAGGSYNEQFF TGCGCCAGCAGCTTGGTATTGGCGGGGGGGTCCTACAATGAGCAGTTCTTC TRBV5-1 TRBD2 TRBJ2-1 few
CASSLYTVSTGEAYYEQYF TGCGCCAGCAGCTTGTATACCGTCTCTACAGGGGAAGCCTACTACGAGCAGTACTTC TRBV5-1 TRBD1 TRBJ2-7 NA
CASSQASGGGYTF TGCGCCAGCAGCCAAGCTTCAGGGGGGGGCTACACCTTC TRBV4-1 TRBD1 TRBJ1-2 NA
CASSARTGYEQYF TGTGCCAGCAGCGCCAGGACAGGGTACGAGCAGTACTTC TRBV7-2 TRBD1 TRBJ2-7 NA
CAIRGGQGASYEQYF TGTGCCATCAGGGGGGGGCAGGGGGCATCTTACGAGCAGTACTTC TRBV10-3 NA TRBJ2-7 NA
CASSGWDRPYEQYF TGTGCCAGCTCAGGGTGGGACAGGCCCTACGAGCAGTACTTC TRBV18 TRBD1 TRBJ2-7 NA
CASSPTGAYNEKLFF TGTGCCAGCAGCCCAACAGGGGCGTATAATGAAAAACTGTTTTTT TRBV27 TRBD1 TRBJ1-4 NA
CASSSLGTGEETQYF TGTGCCAGCAGCTCCCTTGGGACAGGGGAAGAGACCCAGTACTTC TRBV27 TRBD1 TRBJ2-5 NA
CASSRGQGYEQFF TGTGCCAGCAGCCGCGGACAGGGGTATGAGCAGTTCTTC TRBV27 TRBD1 TRBJ2-1 NA
CASSFTADSYEQYF TGTGCCAGCAGCTTTACAGCGGACTCCTACGAGCAGTACTTC TRBV11-2 NA TRBJ2-7 NA
CASSRTGTAADEQFF TGCGCCAGCAGCCGGACAGGGACCGCCGCAGATGAGCAGTTCTTC TRBV4-1 TRBD1 TRBJ2-1 NA
CASSSGQYNSPLHF TGTGCCAGCAGCTCCGGACAGTATAATTCACCCCTCCACTTT TRBV7-3 NA TRBJ1-6 NA
CASSLVFRESYNEQFF TGTGCCAGCAGCTTGGTGTTTCGCGAATCCTACAATGAGCAGTTCTTC TRBV5-6 NA TRBJ2-1 NA
CASSFRVFGEQYF TGTGCCAGCAGTTTCAGGGTGTTTGGCGAGCAGTACTTC TRBV27 NA TRBJ2-7 NA
CASSLQGGAGELFF TGTGCCAGCAGTTTACAGGGAGGGGCCGGGGAGCTGTTTTTT TRBV27 TRBD2 TRBJ2-2 NA
CASSLGFQEAFF TGTGCCAGCAGCTTAGGCTTCCAGGAAGCTTTCTTT TRBV13 NA TRBJ1-1 NA
CASSQGYVSGGSLDTQYF TGCGCCAGCAGCCAAGGATACGTCAGCGGGGGGAGTTTAGATACGCAGTATTTT TRBV4-3 TRBD2 TRBJ2-3 many
CASSLDSNYGYTF TGTGCCAGCAGCCTCGACAGTAACTATGGCTACACCTTC TRBV6-6 NA TRBJ1-2 NA
CASSLDRGVQFF TGTGCCAGCAGCCTGGACAGGGGAGTACAGTTCTTC TRBV7-9 TRBD1 TRBJ2-1 NA
CASSQGAREGYEQYF TGCGCCAGCAGCCAAGGGGCCAGGGAAGGGTACGAGCAGTACTTC TRBV4-3 NA TRBJ2-7 NA
CASSQLAGEHNEQFF TGCGCCAGCAGCCAGCTAGCGGGGGAACACAATGAGCAGTTCTTC TRBV4-1 TRBD2 TRBJ2-1 many
CATSRELSGGYYEQFF TGTGCCACCAGCAGAGAGCTTAGCGGGGGATATTACGAGCAGTTCTTC TRBV15 TRBD2 TRBJ2-1 NA